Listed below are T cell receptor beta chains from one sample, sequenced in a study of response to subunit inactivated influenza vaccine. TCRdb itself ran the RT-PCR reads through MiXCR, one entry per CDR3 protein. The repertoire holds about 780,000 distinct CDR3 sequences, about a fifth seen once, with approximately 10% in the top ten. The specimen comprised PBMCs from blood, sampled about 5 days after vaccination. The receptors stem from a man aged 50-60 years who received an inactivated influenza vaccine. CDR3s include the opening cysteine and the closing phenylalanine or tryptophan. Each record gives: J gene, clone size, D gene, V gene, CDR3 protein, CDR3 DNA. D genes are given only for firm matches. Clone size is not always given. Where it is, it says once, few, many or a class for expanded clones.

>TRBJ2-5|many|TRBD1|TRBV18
CASSVNQGAGETQYF
TGTGCCAGCTCAGTAAACCAGGGGGCCGGAGAGACCCAGTACTTC
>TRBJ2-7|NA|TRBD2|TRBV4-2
CASSQVAGGTTKVYEQYF
TGTGCCAGCAGCCAAGTAGCGGGAGGCACCACCAAAGTCTACGAGCAGTACTTC
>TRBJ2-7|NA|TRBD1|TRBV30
CAWRRLDRGPTYEQYF
TGTGCCTGGAGGCGTCTGGACAGGGGGCCCACCTACGAGCAGTACTTC
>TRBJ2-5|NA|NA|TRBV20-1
CSARRVGGGTKETQYF
TGCAGTGCTAGACGCGTTGGTGGGGGAACAAAAGAGACCCAGTACTTC
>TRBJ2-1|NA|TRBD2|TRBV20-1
CSAREAGLAGSNEQFF
TGCAGTGCTAGAGAAGCTGGACTAGCGGGATCCAATGAGCAGTTCTTC
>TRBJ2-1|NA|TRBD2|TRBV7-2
CASSLSGGLPHEQFF
TGTGCCAGCAGCCTTAGCGGGGGGCTCCCCCATGAGCAGTTCTTC
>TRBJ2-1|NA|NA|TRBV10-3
CAISDSSASYNEQFF
TGTGCCATCAGTGACTCGAGTGCCTCTTACAATGAGCAGTTCTTC
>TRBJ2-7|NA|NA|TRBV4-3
CASSQVRGLPTYEQYF
TGCGCCAGCAGCCAAGTACGGGGGCTACCCACCTACGAGCAGTACTTC
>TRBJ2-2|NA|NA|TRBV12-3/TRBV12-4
CASSQPPGELFF
TGTGCCAGCAGCCAACCTCCTGGGGAGCTGTTTTTT
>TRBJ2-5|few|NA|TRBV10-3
CAISDSGDQETQYF
TGTGCCATCAGTGACTCAGGGGACCAAGAGACCCAGTACTTC
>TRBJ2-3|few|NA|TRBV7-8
CASSLDHVTDTQYF
TGTGCCAGCAGCTTAGACCATGTCACAGATACGCAGTATTTT
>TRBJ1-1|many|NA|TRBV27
CASRNTGLLMNTEAFF
TGTGCCAGCAGGAATACAGGCCTGCTTATGAACACTGAAGCTTTCTTT
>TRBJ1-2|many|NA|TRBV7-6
CASSPPPWQDANYGYTF
TGTGCCAGCAGCCCACCCCCGTGGCAGGATGCTAACTATGGCTACACCTTC
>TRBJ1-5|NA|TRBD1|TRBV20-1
CSARGTGSPRDNQPQHF
TGCAGTGCTAGAGGGACAGGGAGTCCCCGGGACAATCAGCCCCAGCATTTT
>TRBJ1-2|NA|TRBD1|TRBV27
CASRVTWDSLGGYTF
TGTGCCAGCAGGGTGACATGGGACAGTCTTGGTGGCTACACCTTC
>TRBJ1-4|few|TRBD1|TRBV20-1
CSARGTGVGEKLFF
TGCAGTGCTAGAGGGACAGGGGTTGGCGAAAAACTGTTTTTT
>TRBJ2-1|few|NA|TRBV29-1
CSVATGWSYNEQFF
TGCAGCGTTGCTACAGGTTGGTCCTACAATGAGCAGTTCTTC
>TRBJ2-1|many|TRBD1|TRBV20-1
CSAGPLGQGIRDEQFF
TGCAGTGCCGGACCCCTGGGACAGGGGATTAGAGATGAGCAGTTCTTC
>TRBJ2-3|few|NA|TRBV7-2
CASSLQTVTDTQYF
TGTGCCAGCAGCCTCCAGACAGTCACAGATACGCAGTATTTT